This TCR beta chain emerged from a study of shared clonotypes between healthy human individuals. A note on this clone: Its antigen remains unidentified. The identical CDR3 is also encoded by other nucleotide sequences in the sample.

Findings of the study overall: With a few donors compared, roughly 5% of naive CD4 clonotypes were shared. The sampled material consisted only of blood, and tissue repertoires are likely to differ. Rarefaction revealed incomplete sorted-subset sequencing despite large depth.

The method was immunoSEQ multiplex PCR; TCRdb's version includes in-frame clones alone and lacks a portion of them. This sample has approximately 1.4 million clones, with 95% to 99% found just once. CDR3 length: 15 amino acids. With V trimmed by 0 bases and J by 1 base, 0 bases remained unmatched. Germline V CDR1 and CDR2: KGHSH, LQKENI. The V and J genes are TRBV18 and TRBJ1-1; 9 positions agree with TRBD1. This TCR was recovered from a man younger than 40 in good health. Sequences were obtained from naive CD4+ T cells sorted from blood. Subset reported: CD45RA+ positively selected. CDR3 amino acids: CASSPPGQGNTEAFF. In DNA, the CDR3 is TGTGCCAGCTCACCACCGGGACAGGGGAACACTGAAGCTTTCTTT.